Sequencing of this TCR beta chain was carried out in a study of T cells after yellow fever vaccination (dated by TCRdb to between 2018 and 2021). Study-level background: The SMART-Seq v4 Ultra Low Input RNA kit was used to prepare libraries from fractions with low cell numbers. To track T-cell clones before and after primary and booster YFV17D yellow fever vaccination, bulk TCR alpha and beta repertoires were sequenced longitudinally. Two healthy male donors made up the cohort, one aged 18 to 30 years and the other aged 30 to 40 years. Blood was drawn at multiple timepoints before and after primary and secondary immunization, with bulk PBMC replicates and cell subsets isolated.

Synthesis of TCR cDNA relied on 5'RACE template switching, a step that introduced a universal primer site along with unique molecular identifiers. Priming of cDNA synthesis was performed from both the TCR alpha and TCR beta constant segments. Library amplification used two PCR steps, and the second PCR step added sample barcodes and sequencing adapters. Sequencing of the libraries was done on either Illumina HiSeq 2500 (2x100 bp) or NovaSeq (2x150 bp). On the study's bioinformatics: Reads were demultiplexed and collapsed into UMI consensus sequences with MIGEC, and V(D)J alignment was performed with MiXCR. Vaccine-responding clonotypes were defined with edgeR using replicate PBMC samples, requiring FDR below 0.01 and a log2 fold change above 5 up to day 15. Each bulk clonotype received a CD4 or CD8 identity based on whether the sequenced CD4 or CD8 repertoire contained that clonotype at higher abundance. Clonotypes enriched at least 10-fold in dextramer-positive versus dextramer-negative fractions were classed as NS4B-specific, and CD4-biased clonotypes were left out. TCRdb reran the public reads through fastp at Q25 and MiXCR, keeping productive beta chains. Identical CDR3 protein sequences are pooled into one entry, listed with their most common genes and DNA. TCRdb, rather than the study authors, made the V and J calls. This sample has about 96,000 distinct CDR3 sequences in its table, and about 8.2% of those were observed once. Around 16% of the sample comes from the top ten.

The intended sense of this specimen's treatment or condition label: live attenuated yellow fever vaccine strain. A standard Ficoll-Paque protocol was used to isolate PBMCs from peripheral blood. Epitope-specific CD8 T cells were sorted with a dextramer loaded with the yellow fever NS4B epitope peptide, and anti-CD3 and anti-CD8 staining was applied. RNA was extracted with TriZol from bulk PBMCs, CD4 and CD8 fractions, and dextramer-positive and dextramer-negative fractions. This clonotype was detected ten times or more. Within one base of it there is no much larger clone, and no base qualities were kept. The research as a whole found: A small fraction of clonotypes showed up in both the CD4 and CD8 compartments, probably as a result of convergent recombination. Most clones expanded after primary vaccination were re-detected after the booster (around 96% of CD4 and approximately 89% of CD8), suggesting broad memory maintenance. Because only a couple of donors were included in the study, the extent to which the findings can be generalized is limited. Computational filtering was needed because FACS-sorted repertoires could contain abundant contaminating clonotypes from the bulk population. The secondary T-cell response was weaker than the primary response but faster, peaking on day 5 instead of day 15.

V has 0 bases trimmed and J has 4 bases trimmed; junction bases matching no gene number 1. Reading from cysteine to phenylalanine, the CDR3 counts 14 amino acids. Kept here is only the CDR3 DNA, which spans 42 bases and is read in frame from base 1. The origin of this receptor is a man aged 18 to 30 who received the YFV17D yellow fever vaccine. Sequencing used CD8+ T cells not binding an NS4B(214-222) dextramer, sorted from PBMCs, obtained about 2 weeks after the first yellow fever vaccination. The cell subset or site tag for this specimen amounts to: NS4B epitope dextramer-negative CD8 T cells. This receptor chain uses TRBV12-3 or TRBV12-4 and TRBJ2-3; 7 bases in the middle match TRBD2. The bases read TGTGCCAGCAGTTTAGCGGGGGGGGCAGATACGCAGTATTTT. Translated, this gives CASSLAGGADTQYF.